A single sample is the source of the 26 T cell receptor beta chains below, sequenced in a study of shared clonotypes between healthy human individuals. The repertoire was sequenced with immunoSEQ multiplex PCR; TCRdb's copy has only in-frame clones and lacks some. The sample has about 2.4 million clones; roughly 93% are singletons. What was sequenced was naive CD4+ T cells from PBMCs. Subset of the sample: CD45RA+ positively selected. The receptors shown here come from a young man in good health. Some clones in this sample may be carry-over from other donors' samples.

This chain uses TRBV2 with TRBJ2-5; D is possibly TRBD2 (6 bases). The CDR3 extends over 14 amino acids. V lost 4 bases and J 3 bases, leaving 12 bases between the germline ends. The germline CDR1 and CDR2 sequences are SNHLY and FYNNEI. CDR3 amino acids: CASSGTTRKETQYF. CDR3 sequence (DNA): TGTGCCAGCAGTGGGACTACAAGAAAAGAGACCCAGTACTTC.

The chain links TRBV27 to TRBJ1-5, with no clear D. CDR1 is MNHEY and CDR2 is SMNVEV in the germline V gene (reference sequence). V lost 5 bases to trimming and J lost 6 bases, with 8 bases between them. This CDR3 has 12 residues. The CDR3 nucleotides read TGTGCCAGCAGTACCTCCGCTCAGCCCCAGCATTTT. Protein sequence: CASSTSAQPQHF.

This chain uses TRBV5-5 with TRBJ2-7; 8 nucleotides align to TRBD1. The CDR3 consists of 15 residues. The V segment lost 5 bases and the J segment 3 bases; nucleotides outside the gene matches: 10. Germline CDR1 reads SGHKS; CDR2 reads YYEKEE (reference sequence). CDR3 sequence: CASSQGTGSHYEQYF. CDR3 nucleotide sequence: TGTGCCAGCAGTCAAGGGACAGGCTCCCACTACGAGCAGTACTTC.

This chain uses TRBV9 with TRBJ2-3, with 10 bases identical to TRBD1. The CDR3 consists of 20 residues. Per germline, CDR1 SGDLS and CDR2 YYNGEE. V shed 2 bases, J shed 0 bases, and the junction held 15 bases outside the gene matches. CDR3: CASSVGRDRGRLSSTDTQYF. As DNA, the CDR3 is TGTGCCAGCAGCGTCGGACGTGACAGGGGGCGACTCTCTAGCACAGATACGCAGTATTTT.

Worth noting for this clone: Other DNA sequences in this specimen translate into the identical CDR3. This chain links TRBV2 with TRBJ1-2, with no clear D. The germline V gene encodes CDR1 SNHLY and CDR2 FYNNEI. V gave up 0 bases and J gave up 5 bases, with 4 bases separating them. This CDR3 contains 12 residues. CDR3 sequence: CASSEAGYGYTF. The CDR3 region has the DNA TGTGCCAGCAGTGAAGCAGGTTATGGCTACACCTTC.

The V and J genes are TRBV27 and TRBJ2-2; TRBD2 matches at 9 bases. The CDR3 is made up of 17 amino acids. Per germline, CDR1 MNHEY and CDR2 SMNVEV (reference sequence). J lost 5 bases, V lost 2 bases, and 9 bases had no gene match. CDR3 sequence: CASSLGARAGGTGELFF. The CDR3 DNA reads as TGTGCCAGCAGTTTAGGGGCGCGAGCGGGAGGTACCGGGGAGCTGTTTTTT.

In the case of this clone: Other DNA variants within this sample encode the same CDR3. The chain links TRBV29-1 to TRBJ1-2; D remains ambiguous. The CDR3 length is 12 residues. V lost 0 bases, J lost 1 base, and 3 bases lay in between. The germline CDR1 and CDR2 sequences are SQVTM and ANQGSEA. The CDR3 is CSVEDRNYGYTF. The CDR3 nucleotides read TGCAGCGTTGAAGATCGTAACTATGGCTACACCTTC.

The chain has TRBV30 and TRBJ1-2; 10 positions agree with TRBD1. CDR1 GTSNPN and CDR2 SVGIG come from the germline V gene (reference sequence). The trim removed 4 bases at V and 2 bases at J, leaving 7 bases unmatched. The CDR3 length is 15 residues. CDR3 loop: CAWTLPGQGNYGYTF. Here the CDR3 DNA reads TGTGCCTGGACCCTCCCGGGACAGGGGAACTATGGCTACACCTTC.

Details on this clone: Mismatch with germline at one junction end may stem from a read error. The chain is built from TRBV7-2 and TRBJ2-1; D not resolved. The CDR3 spans 12 residues. Germline CDR1 is SGHTA and CDR2 is FQGNSA. The CDR3 sequence: CASSLEGQLKVF. CDR3 bases: TGTGCCAGCAGCTTAGAAGGGCAGTTGAAGGTCTTC.

V and J are TRBV15 and TRBJ2-2, with TRBD2 identical over 12 bases. The trim removed 0 bases at V and 6 bases at J, leaving 11 bases unmatched. Germline CDR1 and CDR2: LNHNV and YYDKDF (reference sequence). The CDR3 runs 19 residues. The CDR3 coding sequence is TGTGCCACCAGCAGAGATTTGACTAGCGGGAGTACTTGGTCCGGGGAGCTGTTTTTT. It translates to CATSRDLTSGSTWSGELFF.

In DNA form, the CDR3 reads TGTGCCATCAGTGAGTCGGGCACCTTAAATGAGCAGTTCTTC. This sequence encodes CAISESGTLNEQFF. The chain uses TRBV10-3 and TRBJ2-1; D gene uncertain. Per the germline V gene, CDR1 is ENHRY and CDR2 is SYGVKD. V lost 0 bases and J 7 bases, leaving 10 bases between the germline ends. There are 14 residues in the CDR3.

This clone was picked up a small number of times. The chain is built from TRBV5-6 and TRBJ1-1; TRBD1 matches at 7 bases. The ends lost 4 bases at V and 3 bases at J; junction bases unmatched: 6. CDR1 is SGHDT, CDR2 YYEEEE, per germline. The CDR3 length is 14 residues. CDR3 protein: CASSLKDRYTEAFF. The CDR3 DNA follows: TGTGCCAGCAGCCTCAAGGACAGGTACACTGAAGCTTTCTTT.

This clone was observed once. The chain uses TRBV5-1 and TRBJ1-1; D possibly corresponds to TRBD1 (6 bases). CDR3 length: 16 amino acids. V lost 2 bases and J 3 bases, leaving 17 bases between the germline ends. The germline V gene encodes CDR1 SGHRS and CDR2 YFSETQ. The DNA for the CDR3 is TGCGCCAGCAGCTTTATTCAAACCCGGGGGCACACTGAAGCTTTCTTT. Its translation: CASSFIQTRGHTEAFF. Full variable domain (missing parts from reference TRBV5-1 and TRBJ1-1): KAGVTQTPRYLIKTRGQQVTLSCSPISGHRSVSWYQQTPGQGLQFLFEYFSETQRNKGNFPGRFSGRQFSNSRSEMNVSTLELGDSALYLCASSFIQTRGHTEAFFGQGTRLTVV.

The rearrangement joins TRBV7-6 to TRBJ2-7, with 7 bases lining up with TRBD1. The V gene end was trimmed by 5 bases and the J gene end by 3 bases; junction bases not matched to a gene: 4. Per germline, CDR1 SGHVS and CDR2 FNYEAQ. CDR3 length equals 13 residues. As DNA, the CDR3 is TGTGCCAGCAGCGTTGACAGGGACTACGAGCAGTACTTC. Its translation: CASSVDRDYEQYF.

Points on this clone: Other DNA sequences from this sample encode an identical CDR3 as well. The chain uses TRBV28 and TRBJ1-5; 8 bases fit TRBD1. The CDR3 contains 15 residues. The J segment lost 4 bases and the V segment lost 6 bases, leaving 8 bases of the junction unmatched. Germline lookup yields CDR1 MDHEN and CDR2 SYDVKM. The CDR3 DNA follows: TGTGCCAGCAGCCGCGGACAGGGATCGAATCAGCCCCAGCATTTT. Its translation: CASSRGQGSNQPQHF.

The genes are TRBV7-6 and TRBJ2-3, with D hard to call. V was shortened by 3 bases and J by 4 bases, with 11 bases between the two germline ends. The CDR3 spans 14 residues. Germline lookup yields CDR1 SGHVS and CDR2 FNYEAQ. CDR3 coding DNA: TGTGCCAGCAGCTTGGGCGGATCTCCAGATACGCAGTATTTT. Translated: CASSLGGSPDTQYF.

The gene calls are TRBV18 and TRBJ2-1; 7 bases are shared with TRBD2. The CDR3 has 15 amino acids. Trimming removed 3 bases from V and 7 bases from J; junction bases left unmatched: 9. Germline V gene sequence: CDR1 KGHSH, CDR2 LQKENI. In DNA, the CDR3 is TGTGCCAGCTCACCGGTGGCGGGAGAGGGGAATGAGCAGTTCTTC. Amino acids: CASSPVAGEGNEQFF.

Worth noting for this clone: Compared with germline, one end of the junction differs, possibly owing to a read error. V gene TRBV29-1 combines with J gene TRBJ1-5; D not resolved. Germline-derived CDR1 and CDR2 are SQVTM and ANQGSEA. CDR3 length equals 12 residues. CDR3 DNA: TGCGGCGTTGACCCGGTTCATTTGCCCCAGCATTTT. It codes for CGVDPVHLPQHF.

The rearrangement uses TRBV5-1 and TRBJ2-3, with 7 bases lining up with TRBD2. With 1 base clipped from V and 3 bases from J, the junction kept 2 bases outside the gene matches. From germline, CDR1 is SGHRS and CDR2 YFSETQ. The CDR3 length is 14 residues. The CDR3 is CASSLFGRTDTQYF. The DNA of the CDR3 is TGCGCCAGCAGCTTGTTCGGGAGGACAGATACGCAGTATTTT. The complete variable domain, with remaining parts taken from reference TRBV5-1 and TRBJ2-3, reads KAGVTQTPRYLIKTRGQQVTLSCSPISGHRSVSWYQQTPGQGLQFLFEYFSETQRNKGNFPGRFSGRQFSNSRSEMNVSTLELGDSALYLCASSLFGRTDTQYFGPGTRLTVL.

This clone has just a few counts. This sequence joins TRBV2 and TRBJ2-5; TRBD1 aligns across 7 bases. The CDR3 is made up of 14 amino acids. Germline lookup yields CDR1 SNHLY and CDR2 FYNNEI. J gave up 2 bases and V 2 bases, and 2 bases lay outside the gene matches. CDR3 region: CASSETTGQETQYF. Here the CDR3 DNA reads TGTGCCAGCAGTGAAACGACAGGGCAAGAGACCCAGTACTTC.

Comment on this clone: This sample also contains other DNA sequences that code for the same CDR3. This chain uses TRBV5-1 with TRBJ2-7, with 9 positions matching TRBD1. Germline CDR1 reads SGHRS; CDR2 reads YFSETQ. Trimming cost V 3 bases and J 2 bases; bases outside gene matches: 3. The CDR3 is made up of 14 amino acids. In DNA, the CDR3 is TGCGCCAGCAGCTCGACAGGGGGGCCCTACGAGCAGTACTTC. Amino acid sequence: CASSSTGGPYEQYF.

With regard to this clone: Other DNA sequences in the sample encode the same CDR3. V and J are TRBV28 and TRBJ1-2, with unresolved D. The V and J ends lost 2 bases and 6 bases respectively, with 7 bases between them. CDR3 length: 12 residues. CDR1 and CDR2 from the germline V gene are MDHEN and SYDVKM. CDR3 DNA: TGTGCCAGCAGTTTAGGCTTTCATGGCTACACCTTC. This encodes CASSLGFHGYTF.

This chain joins TRBV9 and TRBJ2-6, with D possibly being TRBD2 (5 bases). V dropped 4 bases and J dropped 0 bases, with 20 bases sitting between them. This CDR3 has 19 amino acids. Germline CDR1 SGDLS, CDR2 YYNGEE. CDR3 in DNA: TGTGCCAGCAGCAACCAGTTTGGGAGAGAGGCCTCTGGGGCCAACGTCCTGACTTTC. It encodes CASSNQFGREASGANVLTF.

As to this clone: Other nucleotide sequences from this sample produce the same CDR3. The CDR3 sequence: CASSYTGNQPQHF. DNA for the CDR3: TGCGCCAGCAGCTACACCGGCAATCAGCCCCAGCATTTT. This chain connects TRBV5-1 to TRBJ1-5; no clear D. The germline gives CDR1 SGHRS, CDR2 YFSETQ. With 3 bases removed from V and 2 bases from J, the gap between germline ends came to 6 bases. The CDR3 loop spans 13 amino acids.

This chain uses TRBV5-5 with TRBJ1-2; D gene ambiguous. The V and J ends lost 4 bases and 4 bases respectively, with 20 bases between them. Germline CDR1 is SGHKS and CDR2 is YYEKEE (reference sequence). This CDR3 contains 16 residues. The CDR3 region has the DNA TGTGCCAGCAGCAAAGGTGCGCGACCCTGGGGCTATGGCTACACCTTC. Amino acids: CASSKGARPWGYGYTF. Based on the CDR3 plus reference TRBV5-5 and TRBJ1-2, the full variable domain is DAGVTQSPTHLIKTRGQQVTLRCSPISGHKSVSWYQQVLGQGPQFIFQYYEKEERGRGNFPDRFSARQFPNYSSELNVNALLLGDSALYLCASSKGARPWGYGYTFGSGTRLTVV.

For the CDR3, the DNA is TGTGCCAGCAGCGCGTTAGGTCATAGCAATCAGCCCCAGCATTTT. Amino acid sequence: CASSALGHSNQPQHF. The chain employs TRBV9 and TRBJ1-5, with unresolved D. Germline V CDR1 and CDR2: SGDLS, YYNGEE. The CDR3 sequence is 15 residues long. V was pared by 3 bases and J by 0 bases, with 10 bases between. The variable domain in full, with the rest retrieved from reference TRBV9 and TRBJ1-5, is DSGVTQTPKHLITATGQRVTLRCSPRSGDLSVYWYQQSLDQGLQFLIQYYNGEERAKGNILERFSAQQFPDLHSELNLSSLELGDSALYFCASSALGHSNQPQHFGDGTRLSIL.